Sequencing of this T cell receptor beta chain was carried out in a study of identical twins' blood T cells. The study, taken as a whole, reports: Even for out-of-frame TCRbeta, twins reportedly shared V gene usage much more than unrelated donors.

With respect to this clonotype: Its specificity is not known.

Germline V gives CDR1 PRHDT, CDR2 FYEKMQ (reference sequence). The CDR3 contains 17 residues. The V gene lost 0 bases and the J gene lost 5 bases, with 19 bases spanning the gap. A previously described protocol, modified, built RNA-based TCR cDNA libraries. Each CDR3 protein is one row after TCRdb ran MiXCR on the 5' RACE reads. The profile shows hundreds of thousands of distinct CDR3 sequences, roughly 27% of them singletons. The rearrangement joins TRBV13 to TRBJ1-1; TRBD1 might be the D (5 bases). This clonotype was sampled from a woman between 18 and 50 years old in good health. Sequenced input: PBMCs. The CDR3 reads CASSLGLIGTGVTEAFF. The CDR3, as DNA: TGTGCCAGCAGCTTAGGACTTATCGGGACTGGCGTGACTGAAGCTTTCTTT.